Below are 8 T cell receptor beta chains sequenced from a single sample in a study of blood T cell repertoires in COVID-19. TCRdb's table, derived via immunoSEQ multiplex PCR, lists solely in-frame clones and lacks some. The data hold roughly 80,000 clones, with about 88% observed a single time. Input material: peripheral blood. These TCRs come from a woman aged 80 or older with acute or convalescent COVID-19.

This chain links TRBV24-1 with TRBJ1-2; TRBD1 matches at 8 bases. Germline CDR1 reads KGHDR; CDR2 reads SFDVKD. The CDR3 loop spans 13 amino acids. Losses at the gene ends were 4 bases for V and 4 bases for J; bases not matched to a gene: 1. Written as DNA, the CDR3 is TGTGCCACCAGTGAGCAGGGGGCCTATGGCTACACCTTC. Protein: CATSEQGAYGYTF.

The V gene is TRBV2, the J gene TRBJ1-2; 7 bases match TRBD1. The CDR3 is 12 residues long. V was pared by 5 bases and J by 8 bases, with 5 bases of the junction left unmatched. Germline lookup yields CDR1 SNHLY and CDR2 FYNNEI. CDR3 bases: TGTGCCAGCAGTTTGACAGGGAACGGCTACACCTTC. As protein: CASSLTGNGYTF.

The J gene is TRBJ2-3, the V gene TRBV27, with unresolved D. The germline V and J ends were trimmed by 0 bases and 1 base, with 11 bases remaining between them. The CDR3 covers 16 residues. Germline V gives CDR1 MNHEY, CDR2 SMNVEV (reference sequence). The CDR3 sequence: CASSLSVAIGTDTQYF. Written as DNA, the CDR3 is TGTGCCAGCAGTTTATCTGTGGCAATCGGCACAGATACGCAGTATTTT.

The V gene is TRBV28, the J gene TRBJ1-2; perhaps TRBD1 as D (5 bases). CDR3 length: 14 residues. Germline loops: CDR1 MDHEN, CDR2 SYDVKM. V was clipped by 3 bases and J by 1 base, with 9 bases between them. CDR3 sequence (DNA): TGTGCCAGCAGTTTGGTGCAGGGTAACTATGGCTACACCTTC. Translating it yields CASSLVQGNYGYTF.

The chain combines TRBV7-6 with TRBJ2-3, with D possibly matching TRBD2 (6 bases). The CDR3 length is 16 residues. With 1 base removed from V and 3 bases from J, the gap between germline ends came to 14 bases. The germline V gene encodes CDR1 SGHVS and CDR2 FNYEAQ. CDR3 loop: CASSLGSGGPTDTQYF. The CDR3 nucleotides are TGTGCCAGCAGCTTAGGGTCCGGGGGTCCGACAGATACGCAGTATTTT.

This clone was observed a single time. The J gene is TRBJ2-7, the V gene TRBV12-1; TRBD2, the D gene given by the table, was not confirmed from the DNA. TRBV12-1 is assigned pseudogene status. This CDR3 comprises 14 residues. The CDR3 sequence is CASSWTSVRGEQYF. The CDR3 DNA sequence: TGTGCCAGCAGCTGGACTAGCGTGAGAGGAGAGCAGTACTTC.

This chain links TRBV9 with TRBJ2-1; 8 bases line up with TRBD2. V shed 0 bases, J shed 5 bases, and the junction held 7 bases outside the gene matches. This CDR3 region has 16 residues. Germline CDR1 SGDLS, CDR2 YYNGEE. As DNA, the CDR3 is TGTGCCAGCAGCGTAGGATTAGCGGGATTAAACAATGAGCAGTTCTTC. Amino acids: CASSVGLAGLNNEQFF.

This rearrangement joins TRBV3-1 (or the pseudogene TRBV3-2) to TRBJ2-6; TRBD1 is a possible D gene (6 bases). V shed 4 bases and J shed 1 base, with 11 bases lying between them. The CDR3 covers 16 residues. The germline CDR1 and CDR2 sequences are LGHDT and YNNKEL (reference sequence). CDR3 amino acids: CASSLRTESGANVLTF. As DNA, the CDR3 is TGTGCCAGCAGCCTAAGGACAGAATCTGGGGCCAACGTCCTGACTTTC.